This TCR beta chain stems from a study of cytomegalovirus exposure and HLA in healthy donors (TCRdb year 2017). Notes on the research overall: An earlier analysis of several hundred of the donors reported 250 to 350 Gb of sequence data and 95 million to 140 million unique TCR beta sequences obtained from 180 million or so T cells. About 280 gigabases of sequencing data and tens of millions of unique TCR sequences were included in an early release covering around 600 HLA-typed donors. Of the 300 to 450 genotyped donors, about 84% fell in the genetic ancestry cluster associated with self-reported Caucasian donors. The aim of the study was to test whether cataloging public T cell receptors could identify signatures of past pathogen exposure. Using immunosequencing, the study profiled T cell repertoires from about 610 subjects and related those repertoires to cytomegalovirus serostatus. Besides the first cohort of approximately 710 subjects, a separate validation cohort made up of over 95 different subjects was used. To predict cytomegalovirus infection status, the study brought together high-throughput TCR immunosequencing, statistical association of individual TCRs with disease status, and machine learning. A later analysis re-examined previously published TCR beta repertoires from more than 650 donors and added high-resolution HLA genotyping to investigate patterns of TCR occurrence. The later analysis used no new phenotypic data to find candidate immune exposures, relying instead on TCR beta sequences and their occurrence across donors. An earlier analysis of several hundred of the donors applied high-throughput TCR beta sequencing to assess whether each TCR beta V gene segment acted as functional or pseudogenic. Donor age, sex, ethnicity and CMV serostatus were compiled together with the repertoire data. A later genetic analysis used genome-wide SNP genotypes for about 65% of the 666 donors, treating that subset as a discovery cohort. Every repertoire in the discovery cohort had been generated on one and the same sequencing platform. Both class I and class II loci were covered by HLA typing, at four-digit resolution. Typing coverage differed by locus: A, B, C, DRB1 and DQB1 were typed in roughly 629-630 donors, DQA1 in 522, DPA1 in around 580, and DPB1 in around 490. Roughly five DR-DQ haplotypes were handled as single units for association and clustering, since linkage in the cohort was strong. On average, over 200,000 unique TCR beta nucleotide sequences were sequenced per donor among a few hundred genotyped donors of the cohort, with about 17% of those sequences being non-productive. The investigation overall reported the following: A later analysis reported that several top co-occurrence clusters appeared linked to parvovirus B19, influenza, CMV and Epstein-Barr virus. In vitro tests confirmed that a few of the cytomegalovirus-associated TCR beta chains recognize cytomegalovirus antigens. A further reported finding was that TCR beta sequences accurately predicted the HLA-A and HLA-B alleles for most subjects in the first cohort. Because the 87-base-pair reads could not distinguish some IMGT-functional V segments, including TRBV6-2 and TRBV6-3, those segments were excluded. According to a later genetic analysis, donors in an Asian-associated ancestry cluster had fewer N-insertions in productive TCRs than the approximately 670-donor mean. The classifier was reported to diagnose cytomegalovirus status with high specificity and sensitivity in both the original and validation cohorts. The sequencing pipeline was judged likely to have produced a cluster of highly shared sequence variants as a technical artifact. The earlier analysis of around 600 of the donors excluded over 15 rarely observed V segments, including chromosome 9 orphons, because counts were too low. This cohort had only TCR beta chains sequenced, and the lack of alpha or paired-chain data limited which features could be detected. In a later genetic analysis, a missense DCLRE1C variant was associated with V-gene and J-gene trimming of TCR beta chains, and the association was replicated in an independent cohort. It was suggested by the authors that the approach could potentially be generalized to other disease states and immunological phenotypes. Assigning TCR associations to individual alleles was difficult when HLA alleles, especially DR and DQ, strongly co-occurred. Most TCR sequences were observed very rarely across donors, whereas some public TCRs were present in many individuals. According to a later analysis, most CMV-associated TCR beta chains appeared to be HLA-restricted, and the HLA associations seemed to be driven largely by CMV exposure. The presence/absence analyses assumed that sequencing depth was roughly uniform across donors, and that assumption may not be true. In a later analysis, HLA-associated TCR beta chains showed more clonal expansion and lower generation probabilities than non-associated chains that were equally common. HLA typing was unavailable for some donors at each locus, so association tests used only the typed subset. According to a later analysis, TCR association rates differed among HLA loci, with DRB1 alleles showing the most associated TCRs and HLA-C alleles showing the fewest. Linkage disequilibrium might explain the correlated functional status among segregating V segments, but an unknown experimental factor could not be excluded. The only immune exposure information available for the cohort was CMV serostatus. Broadly in line with IMGT annotations, most TCR beta V segments showed up in productive rearrangements about 90% or about 30% of the time in an earlier analysis of some 590 of the donors. In the study, around 150 TCR beta chains were listed as associated with cytomegalovirus. At a false discovery rate of 0.05, a later analysis linked approximately 18,000 TCR beta sequences to specific HLA alleles.

To prepare the library, the immunoSEQ multiplex PCR assay was applied. A mixture of 60 forward primers for TCR Vbeta segments and 13 reverse primers for TCR Jbeta segments was used in the multiplex PCR. The CDR3 region of rearranged TCR beta genes was amplified from genomic DNA with a multiplex PCR assay. On the Illumina HiSeq System, the amplified TCR beta libraries were sequenced as 87-base-pair reads. In the authors' own workflow: Across the 500 to 850 repertoires, a later analysis counted some 81 million unique TCR beta chains, roughly 11 million of which were shared by at least two donors. Raw reads were error-corrected and collapsed into unique sequences by a nearest-neighbor algorithm in which closely related sequences were merged to remove PCR and sequencing errors. CDR3 sequences were aligned to IMGT reference sequences to assign V, D and J gene segments. Each retained sequence needed at least a six-nucleotide match to both a V gene segment and a J gene segment. Rearrangements were classified as productive when the CDR3 lacked stop codons and remained in frame with V and J, and all other rearrangements were classified as non-productive. CDR3 was defined according to IMGT convention as the region running from the second conserved V-encoded cysteine to the conserved J-encoded phenylalanine. The earlier analysis of some 600 of the donors excluded sequences that lacked an unambiguous match to a single V gene segment. In an earlier analysis of approximately 560 of the donors, a V segment was called functional when productive rearrangements were above 56.7%, and segregating when the standard deviation between donors exceeded 5%. A statistical classification framework was built for diagnosing cytomegalovirus status from the catalog of TCR beta chain sequences. In a later analysis, TCR nucleotide sequences were compared against IMGT/GENE-DB human TR gene sequences so that V and J genes could be assigned. The TCRdist pipeline was used in a later analysis to assign CDR3 sequences and most-parsimonious VDJ recombination scenarios. In a later analysis, every TCR beta chain was defined by the combination of its CDR3 amino acid sequence and its V-gene family, and reads without a unique V-gene family were dropped. A later analysis removed 550 to 700 highly shared, low-generation-probability nucleotide sequences to deal with suspected cross-contamination and a sequencing artifact. In a later analysis, a clonal expansion index was calculated for each public chain from normalized within-repertoire ranks of inferred template counts. A later analysis computed generation probabilities with a VDJ recombination model fitted to out-of-frame rearrangements, and checked the results against IGoR. In a later analysis, TCR-TCR, TCR-HLA and TCR-CMV co-occurrence was scored with hypergeometric tests, and a repertoire-size bias correction was applied to TCR pairs. To estimate false discovery rates, a later analysis permuted the HLA or CMV assignments 20 times. In a later analysis, co-occurring TCRs were grouped using DBSCAN, and TCRdist sequence similarity was added for clustering within HLA-allele-positive subsets. Co-occurrence clustering excluded repertoires with fewer than 30,000 or more than 120,000 public chains, plus five with anomalous nucleotide sharing. This immuneACCESS table, as held by TCRdb, lists in-frame sequences with V and J called but not all clones. Of the missing ones, under half trace to an unresolved V gene in checked studies; the others have no known cause. V and J calls and clone size come straight from that table; D and trimming were deduced from the DNA. Counted in this sample were 40,000 to 55,000 clones; around 58% of them appeared once. In total, the top ten clones hold about 12% of the sample.

In the case of this clone: No cognate antigen has been identified for it. Base qualities are missing; no much larger clone stands one base away.

Counted from cysteine to phenylalanine, this CDR3 has 15 amino acids. Here the CDR3 DNA is all that survives: 45 bases in frame from base 1. Clipping removes 5 bases from V and 2 bases from J, with 3 as the unmatched junction base count. The CDR1 and CDR2 encoded by the germline V gene are SGHTA and FQGTGA. In total, over 600 healthy bone marrow donors made up the cohort. Cohort members were all nominally healthy when sampled, although unrecorded immune exposures were likely present. The donor was CMV seropositive and was included in the group of 300 or so seropositive cohort members. A peripheral blood sample was collected from each donor, and TCR beta sequencing was performed on peripheral blood mononuclear cells. Genomic DNA extraction from the blood cell samples was performed with the Qiagen DNeasy Blood Extraction Kit.

The rearrangement joined TRBV7-3 to TRBJ2-1, and TRBD1 matches 10 of the central bases. This TCR was recovered from a man aged 55-75 years in good health and CMV-seropositive. The sample taken for sequencing was PBMCs. The nucleotide sequence reads TGTGCCAGCAGCAGACAGGGGGCCCCCTACAATGAGCAGTTCTTC. Its amino acids are CASSRQGAPYNEQFF.